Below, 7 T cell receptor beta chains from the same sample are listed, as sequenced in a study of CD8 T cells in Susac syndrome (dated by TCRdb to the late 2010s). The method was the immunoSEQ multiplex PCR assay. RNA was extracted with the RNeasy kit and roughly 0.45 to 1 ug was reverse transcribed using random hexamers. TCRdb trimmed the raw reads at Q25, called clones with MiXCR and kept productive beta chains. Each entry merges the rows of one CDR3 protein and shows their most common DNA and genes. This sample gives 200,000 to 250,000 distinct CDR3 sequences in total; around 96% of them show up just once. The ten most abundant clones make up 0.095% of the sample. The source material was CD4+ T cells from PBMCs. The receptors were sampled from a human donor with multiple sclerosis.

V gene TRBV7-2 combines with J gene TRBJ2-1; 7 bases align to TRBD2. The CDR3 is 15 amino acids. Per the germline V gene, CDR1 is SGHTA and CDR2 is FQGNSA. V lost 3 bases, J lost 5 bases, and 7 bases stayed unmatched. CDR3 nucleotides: TGTGCCAGCAGCTTGGAGACTAGCCGAAACAATGAGCAGTTCTTC. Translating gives CASSLETSRNNEQFF.

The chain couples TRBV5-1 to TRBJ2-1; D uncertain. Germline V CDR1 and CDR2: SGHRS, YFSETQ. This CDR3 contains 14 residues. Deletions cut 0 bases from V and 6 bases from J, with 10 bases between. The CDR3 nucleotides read TGCGCCAGCAGCTTGGATGGCAGCCCCAATGAGCAGTTCTTC. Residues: CASSLDGSPNEQFF.

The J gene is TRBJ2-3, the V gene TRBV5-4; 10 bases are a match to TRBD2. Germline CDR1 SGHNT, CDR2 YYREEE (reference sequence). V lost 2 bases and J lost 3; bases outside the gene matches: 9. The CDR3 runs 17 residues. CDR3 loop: CASSFGAGGLLTDTQYF. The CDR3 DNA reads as TGTGCCAGCAGCTTCGGAGCGGGGGGGCTTTTGACAGATACGCAGTATTTT.

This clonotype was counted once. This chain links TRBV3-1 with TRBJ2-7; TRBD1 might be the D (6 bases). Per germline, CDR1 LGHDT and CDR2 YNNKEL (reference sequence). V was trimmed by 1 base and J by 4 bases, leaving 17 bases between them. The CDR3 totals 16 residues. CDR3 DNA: TGTGCCAGCAGCCAAGTCCAAGGCAGGGGTGGATACGAGCAGTACTTC. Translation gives CASSQVQGRGGYEQYF.

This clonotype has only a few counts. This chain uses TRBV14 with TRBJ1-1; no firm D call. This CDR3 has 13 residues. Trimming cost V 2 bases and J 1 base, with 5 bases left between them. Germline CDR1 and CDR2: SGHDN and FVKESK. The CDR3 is CASSQSANTEAFF. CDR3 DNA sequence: TGTGCCAGCAGCCAATCAGCGAACACTGAAGCTTTCTTT.

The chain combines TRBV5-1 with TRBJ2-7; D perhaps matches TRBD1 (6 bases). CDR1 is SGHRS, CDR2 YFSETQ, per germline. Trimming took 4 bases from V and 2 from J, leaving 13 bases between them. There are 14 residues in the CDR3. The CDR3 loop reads CASSHRQEAYEQYF. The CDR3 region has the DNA TGCGCCAGCAGCCACCGACAGGAGGCCTACGAGCAGTACTTC.

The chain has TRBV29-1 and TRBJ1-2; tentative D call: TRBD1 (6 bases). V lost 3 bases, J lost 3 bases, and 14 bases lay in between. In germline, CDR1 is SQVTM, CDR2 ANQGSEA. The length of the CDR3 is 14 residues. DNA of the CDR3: TGCAGCGTTGACGGGGGCCAATTTGACTATGGCTACACCTTC. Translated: CSVDGGQFDYGYTF.